A single sample gave rise to the 32 T cell receptor beta chains below, sequenced in a study of blood T cell repertoires in COVID-19. Repertoires were generated with immunoSEQ multiplex PCR, while TCRdb's copy carries only in-frame clones and drops some. Here the sample spans over 150,000 clones, more than 75% being singletons. Material for sequencing was peripheral blood. These receptors were taken from a woman between 65 and 79 years old with COVID-19, enrolled during active disease.

V is TRBV18 and J is TRBJ1-6; D not resolved. V shed 1 base and J shed 9 bases, with 16 bases lying between them. Germline assignment: CDR1 KGHSH and CDR2 LQKENI. CDR3 length: 16 amino acids. DNA of the CDR3: TGTGCCAGCTCACCACTGGCCGAAGGCGCGGGTTCACCCCTCCACTTT. It translates to CASSPLAEGAGSPLHF.

This clone was detected once. The CDR3 loop is CASSQLRTGGYEQYF. CDR3 DNA: TGCGCCAGCAGCCAACTTAGGACGGGAGGCTACGAGCAGTACTTC. This chain joins TRBV4-1 and TRBJ2-7; 7 bases align to TRBD2. V trimming: 2 bases; J trimming: 3 bases; junction bases outside the gene matches: 7. The CDR3 is made up of 15 amino acids. The germline V gene has CDR1 MGHRA and CDR2 YSYEKL.

J is TRBJ2-1 and V is TRBV5-1; 11 bases map to TRBD2. J was trimmed by 6 bases and V by 4 bases; bases with no gene match: 9. The CDR3 sequence is 16 residues long. In germline, CDR1 is SGHRS, CDR2 YFSETQ. The CDR3 region is CASSRMTSGIPNEQFF. The CDR3 nucleotides read TGCGCCAGCAGCCGAATGACTAGCGGGATCCCCAATGAGCAGTTCTTC. Full variable domain (outside the CDR3, taken from reference TRBV5-1 and TRBJ2-1): KAGVTQTPRYLIKTRGQQVTLSCSPISGHRSVSWYQQTPGQGLQFLFEYFSETQRNKGNFPGRFSGRQFSNSRSEMNVSTLELGDSALYLCASSRMTSGIPNEQFFGPGTRLTVL.

The chain employs TRBV6-5 and TRBJ2-5; 12 nucleotides agree with TRBD2. Germline CDR1 reads MNHEY; CDR2 reads SVGAGI. After removal of 6 bases from V and 1 base from J, the junction contained 3 bases not matched to a gene. There are 15 residues in the CDR3. The CDR3 sequence is CASSSSGRGQETQYF. DNA of the CDR3: TGTGCCAGCAGCTCTAGCGGGAGGGGCCAAGAGACCCAGTACTTC.

This clone was observed a handful of times. The V gene is TRBV12-3 or TRBV12-4, the J gene TRBJ2-7; the D gene is possibly TRBD2 (5 bases). CDR3 size: 12 residues. The ends were cut back, 6 bases at V and 3 bases at J, with 9 bases in the middle. The CDR3 nucleotides are TGTGCCAGCAGCCGGGATTTCTACGAGCAGTACTTC. Protein product: CASSRDFYEQYF.

In its sample, this clone was seen once. The CDR3: CASSLVGETQYF. DNA of the CDR3: TGTGCCAGCAGCTTAGTCGGGGAGACCCAGTACTTC. This chain links TRBV7-9 with TRBJ2-5; D is unresolved. Trimming took off 1 base at V and 5 bases at J, with 5 bases between the two ends. The CDR3 extends over 12 amino acids. Germline lookup yields CDR1 SEHNR and CDR2 FQNEAQ (reference sequence).

The chain uses TRBV27 and TRBJ1-1; 10 bases are a match to TRBD1. V shed 10 bases, J shed 0 bases, and the junction held 8 bases outside the gene matches. Germline V gene data show CDR1 as MNHEY and CDR2 as SMNVEV (reference sequence). The length of the CDR3 is 15 residues. DNA for the CDR3: TGTGCCACACGACAGGGGGCGAGGGTGAACACTGAAGCTTTCTTT. Translated: CATRQGARVNTEAFF.

This chain uses TRBV10-1 with TRBJ2-2, with TRBD1 matching over 7 bases. CDR1 and CDR2 (germline): WNHNN, SYGVQD (reference sequence). The CDR3 is made up of 16 amino acids. Trimming at V came to 6 bases and at J to 2 bases, leaving 9 bases not matched to a gene. The chain's CDR3 is CASRARQGLNTGELFF. For the CDR3, the DNA is TGCGCCAGCAGGGCTAGACAGGGTTTAAACACCGGGGAGCTGTTTTTT.

This clone was seen a handful of times. The CDR3 region is CASSERRVGGYTF. The CDR3 region has the DNA TGTGCCAGCAGTGAACGACGGGTGGGTGGCTACACCTTC. The chain has TRBV2 and TRBJ1-2; D is uncertain. Germline lookup yields CDR1 SNHLY and CDR2 FYNNEI. The V and J ends lost 2 bases and 7 bases respectively, with 11 bases between them. This CDR3 comprises 13 residues.

This sequence joins TRBV15 and TRBJ1-5, with D perhaps matching TRBD1 (6 bases). This CDR3 contains 15 residues. The V and J ends lost 4 bases and 0 bases respectively, with 10 bases between them. The germline V gene encodes CDR1 LNHNV and CDR2 YYDKDF (reference sequence). The CDR3: CATSIGTPSNQPQHF. The CDR3 coding sequence is TGTGCCACCAGCATCGGGACACCTAGCAATCAGCCCCAGCATTTT.

V is TRBV28 and J is TRBJ2-4; a possible D gene is TRBD2 (7 bases). The CDR3 consists of 17 residues. Trimming took 7 bases from V and 0 from J, leaving 19 bases between them. In germline, CDR1 is MDHEN, CDR2 SYDVKM. The CDR3 reads CASTRGGRGLAKNIQYF. The CDR3 DNA follows: TGTGCCAGCACCCGAGGGGGGCGGGGGTTAGCCAAAAACATTCAGTACTTC. The full variable domain, in which reference TRBV28 and TRBJ2-4 provide the parts outside the CDR3, is DVKVTQSSRYLVKRTGEKVFLECVQDMDHENMFWYRQDPGLGLRLIYFSYDVKMKEKGDIPEGYSVSREKKERFSLILESASTNQTSMYLCASTRGGRGLAKNIQYFGAGTRLSVL.

The chain employs TRBV28 and TRBJ2-7, with D maybe TRBD2 (5 bases). The germline gives CDR1 MDHEN, CDR2 SYDVKM. Trimming removed 6 bases from V and 3 bases from J, with 15 bases in between. The CDR3 is made up of 14 amino acids. Here the CDR3 reads CASSPSGLLYEQYF. The CDR3 nucleotides are TGTGCCAGCAGCCCGAGCGGACTGCTCTACGAGCAGTACTTC.

J is TRBJ1-5 and V is TRBV30; D remains unclear. CDR3 length: 13 residues. The germline V gene encodes CDR1 GTSNPN and CDR2 SVGIG (reference sequence). V lost 3 bases and J 4 bases, leaving 10 bases between the germline ends. For the CDR3, the DNA is TGTGCCTGGAGCATTGGGCAGAATCAGCCCCAGCATTTT. This gives the protein CAWSIGQNQPQHF.

The V and J genes are TRBV28 and TRBJ1-2; TRBD1 might be the D (5 bases). This CDR3 region has 12 residues. V lost 3 bases and J 7 bases, leaving 9 bases between the germline ends. The V gene's germline CDR1 is MDHEN and CDR2 SYDVKM. The CDR3 sequence: CASSLAGPGYTF. CDR3 nucleotide sequence: TGTGCCAGCAGTTTGGCAGGGCCTGGCTACACCTTC.

V usage is TRBV7-3 and J usage is TRBJ2-1; 9 bases map to TRBD2. Germline CDR1 and CDR2: SGHTA and FQGTGA. V trimming: 4 bases; J trimming: 8 bases; junction bases outside the gene matches: 6. The length of the CDR3 is 14 residues. The CDR3 spells CASSSIAGEHEQFF. The CDR3 region has the DNA TGTGCCAGCAGCTCCATAGCGGGAGAACATGAGCAGTTCTTC.

This rearrangement joins TRBV10-3 to TRBJ2-1; 9 bases fit TRBD2. Germline V gives CDR1 ENHRY, CDR2 SYGVKD. The CDR3 length is 15 residues. The V gene end was trimmed by 0 bases and the J gene end by 7 bases; junction bases not matched to a gene: 4. The CDR3, as DNA: TGTGCCATCAGTGAGTCAAGCGGGAGGCGGAATGAGCAGTTCTTC. This gives the protein CAISESSGRRNEQFF.

V and J are TRBV6-5 and TRBJ1-1, with 7 bases identical to TRBD1. J was trimmed by 4 bases and V by 6 bases; bases with no gene match: 5. The CDR3 is 13 residues long. Germline V gene data show CDR1 as MNHEY and CDR2 as SVGAGI. The chain's CDR3 is CASRTDRFTEAFF. The CDR3 nucleotides read TGTGCCAGCAGAACGGACAGGTTCACTGAAGCTTTCTTT.

The DNA for the CDR3 is TGTGCCAGCAGCGTAAACTACGAGCAGTACTTC. This sequence encodes CASSVNYEQYF. The chain is built from TRBV28 and TRBJ2-7; D uncertain. The CDR3 runs to 11 residues. Germline values: CDR1 MDHEN, CDR2 SYDVKM. The V and J ends lost 6 bases and 3 bases respectively, with 6 bases between them.

The chain has TRBV2 and TRBJ2-5, with D maybe TRBD1 (5 bases). Germline V gives CDR1 SNHLY, CDR2 FYNNEI. V lost 8 bases and J lost 10, with 20 bases in between. CDR3 length: 13 residues. CDR3 in DNA: TGTGCCAGCGTACCCGACAGCCCCCTCGACCAGTACTTC. Translating gives CASVPDSPLDQYF.

The J gene is TRBJ2-5, the V gene TRBV6-1; 9 bases align to TRBD1. Germline values: CDR1 MNHNS, CDR2 SASEGT. After removal of 4 bases from V and 2 bases from J, the junction contained 8 bases not matched to a gene. The CDR3 spans 16 residues. The CDR3 sequence is CASSVFGQGTQETQYF. CDR3 nucleotides: TGTGCCAGCAGTGTTTTCGGACAGGGGACTCAAGAGACCCAGTACTTC.

V usage is TRBV3-1 (or the pseudogene TRBV3-2) and J usage is TRBJ2-2; possibly TRBD2 for D (6 bases). The CDR3 runs to 14 residues. V lost 4 bases and J 0 bases, leaving 6 bases between the germline ends. CDR1 LGHDT and CDR2 YNNKEL come from the germline V gene (reference sequence). The CDR3 nucleotides read TGTGCCAGCAGCCCTAGCGCGAACACCGGGGAGCTGTTTTTT. It codes for CASSPSANTGELFF.

Concerning this clone: The sample has other DNA sequences that encode this CDR3 too. The chain couples TRBV2 to TRBJ1-5, with TRBD1 matching over 8 bases. Trimming took 6 bases from V and 0 from J; bases not matched to a gene: 1. Germline CDR1 and CDR2: SNHLY and FYNNEI. This CDR3 is 14 amino acids long. CDR3 protein: CASRDRGSNQPQHF. DNA of the CDR3: TGTGCCAGCAGAGACAGGGGTAGCAATCAGCCCCAGCATTTT.

The chain couples TRBV7-9 to TRBJ1-1, with 9 bases matching TRBD1. This CDR3 has 16 amino acids. Trimming cost V 3 bases and J 0 bases; bases outside gene matches: 5. Germline V CDR1 and CDR2: SEHNR, FQNEAQ (reference sequence). CDR3 DNA sequence: TGTGCCAGCAGCTTGATTTGGACAGGGGTGAACACTGAAGCTTTCTTT. Translation gives CASSLIWTGVNTEAFF.

This chain connects TRBV14 to TRBJ2-7; TRBD1 is a possible D gene (5 bases). The CDR3 runs to 12 residues. V lost 5 bases and J lost 4, with 9 bases in between. The V gene's germline CDR1 is SGHDN and CDR2 FVKESK. The CDR3 nucleotides are TGTGCCAGCAGCTCAGGGTTGTACGAGCAGTACTTC. This translates into CASSSGLYEQYF.

The J gene is TRBJ2-7, the V gene TRBV30; 14 bases fit TRBD2. This CDR3 region has 14 residues. V shed 2 bases and J 6 bases; nucleotides not matched to a gene: 3. Germline CDR1 reads GTSNPN; CDR2 reads SVGIG (reference sequence). In DNA, the CDR3 is TGTGCCTGGAGTAGACTAGCGGGAGGGGGCGAGCAGTACTTC. Translation gives CAWSRLAGGGEQYF.

This chain connects TRBV19 to TRBJ1-3; D is uncertain. The CDR3 totals 15 residues. Germline CDR1 LNHDA, CDR2 SQIVND (reference sequence). V gave up 6 bases and J gave up 0 bases, with 12 bases separating them. The DNA of the CDR3 is TGTGCCAGTAGCAAAGACACACTCTCTGGAAACACCATATATTTT. This translates into CASSKDTLSGNTIYF.

This sequence joins TRBV29-1 and TRBJ1-6, with TRBD1 as a possible D gene (5 bases). V gave up 6 bases and J gave up 10 bases, with 19 bases separating them. Per germline, CDR1 SQVTM and CDR2 ANQGSEA. The CDR3 has 14 residues. CDR3 residues: CSVQAGQGESPLHF. DNA for the CDR3: TGCAGCGTGCAAGCAGGGCAAGGTGAATCACCCCTCCACTTT.

The chain joins TRBV24-1 to TRBJ2-3; 9 bases are a match to TRBD1. This CDR3 contains 17 residues. Germline lookup yields CDR1 KGHDR and CDR2 SFDVKD. V was clipped by 4 bases and J by 4 bases; unmatched bases: 11. Here the CDR3 DNA reads TGTGCCACCAGTGACCCGCAGACAGGGGGATCAGCAGATACGCAGTATTTT. This translates into CATSDPQTGGSADTQYF.

This sequence joins TRBV27 and TRBJ1-5; D perhaps matches TRBD1 (6 bases). V was cut by 5 bases and J by 7 bases, with 15 bases left in between. The CDR3 is 14 amino acids. Germline values: CDR1 MNHEY, CDR2 SMNVEV (reference sequence). This CDR3 reads CASSPRGMWQPQHF. CDR3 in DNA: TGTGCCAGCAGTCCAAGGGGGATGTGGCAGCCCCAGCATTTT.

The chain carries TRBV30 and TRBJ1-1; 8 bases are shared with TRBD1. Germline CDR1 GTSNPN, CDR2 SVGIG (reference sequence). The CDR3 consists of 15 residues. J gave up 6 bases and V 0 bases, and 9 bases lay outside the gene matches. The CDR3 coding sequence is TGTGCCTGGAGTGTATTGGCAGGGGGCGAGTCTGAAGCTTTCTTT. Translated: CAWSVLAGGESEAFF.

CDR3 DNA sequence: TGTGCCACGAGCAGGGGCGAAAATCAGCCCCAGCATTTT. It translates to CATSRGENQPQHF. The V gene is TRBV24-1, the J gene TRBJ1-5; D is perhaps TRBD1 (6 bases). This CDR3 has 13 amino acids. With 10 bases removed from V and 4 bases from J, the gap between germline ends came to 13 bases. Germline V gene data show CDR1 as KGHDR and CDR2 as SFDVKD.

A single count supports this clone. The chain employs TRBV15 and TRBJ1-1; D remains ambiguous. The CDR3 has 13 residues. Trimming removed 4 bases from V and 4 bases from J, with 10 bases in between. CDR1 and CDR2 (germline): LNHNV, YYDKDF (reference sequence). CDR3 region: CATSTRARTEAFF. DNA of the CDR3: TGTGCCACCAGCACACGTGCGCGCACTGAAGCTTTCTTT.